Each of the 17 T cell receptor beta chains below was sequenced from the same sample in a study of early T cells in non-severe SARS-CoV-2 infection. A single record per CDR3 protein comes from TCRdb applying MiXCR to the 5' RACE reads. The data contain around 59,000 distinct CDR3 sequences, more than 8.5% of them singletons. Sequencing was performed on whole blood. The origin of the receptors is an adult who was a healthcare worker with PCR-confirmed SARS-CoV-2 infection or an uninfected control (not recorded which).

Many counts were recorded for this clonotype. The chain is built from TRBV5-4 and TRBJ2-3; the D is unclear. The germline V gene has CDR1 SGHNT and CDR2 YYREEE (reference sequence). There are 15 residues in the CDR3. V was cut by 2 bases and J by 2 bases, with 12 bases left in between. The CDR3 DNA reads as TGTGCCAGCAGCTTAAAATCCGAATCCACAGATACGCAGTATTTT. This gives the protein CASSLKSESTDTQYF.

The chain combines TRBV30 with TRBJ2-7; 10 nucleotides agree with TRBD2. The germline V gene has CDR1 GTSNPN and CDR2 SVGIG (reference sequence). V trimming: 2 bases; J trimming: 4 bases; junction bases outside the gene matches: 5. The length of the CDR3 is 14 residues. CDR3 DNA: TGTGCCTGGAGTACCGGGACTAGCGAATACGAGCAGTACTTC. Its protein product is CAWSTGTSEYEQYF.

This chain uses TRBV15 with TRBJ2-3; TRBD2 might be the D (6 bases). The CDR3 covers 12 residues. V was shortened by 9 bases and J by 6 bases, with 13 bases between the two germline ends. The germline CDR1 and CDR2 sequences are LNHNV and YYDKDF (reference sequence). The CDR3 DNA follows: TGTGCCACGAGCCTGGAGGGCGATACGCAGTATTTT. Protein product: CATSLEGDTQYF.

This clonotype was detected ten times or more. The chain joins TRBV20-1 to TRBJ2-5; 8 bases fit TRBD2. Trimming at V came to 5 bases and at J to 4 bases, leaving 12 bases not matched to a gene. The CDR3 consists of 15 residues. CDR1 and CDR2 (germline): DFQATT, SNEGSKA (reference sequence). CDR3 amino acids: CSADQLGRAGETQYF. The CDR3 nucleotides read TGCAGTGCTGACCAGCTCGGGAGGGCCGGAGAGACCCAGTACTTC.

In its sample, this clonotype was seen many times. The chain uses TRBV10-3 and TRBJ2-6; TRBD1 might be the D (5 bases). The germline V gene encodes CDR1 ENHRY and CDR2 SYGVKD. The CDR3 consists of 16 residues. The V and J ends lost 7 bases and 0 bases respectively, with 13 bases between them. As DNA, the CDR3 is TGTGCCATCAAACAGGATTATAGCTCTGGGGCCAACGTCCTGACTTTC. Translating it yields CAIKQDYSSGANVLTF.

This clonotype occurred a few times. CDR3 amino acids: CASSPGPAGRLNQPQHF. In nucleotides, the CDR3 is TGCGCCAGCAGCCCGGGGCCGGCAGGGCGGCTCAATCAGCCCCAGCATTTT. The chain employs TRBV4-3 and TRBJ1-5; D is possibly TRBD1 (5 bases). The CDR3 runs 17 residues. V dropped 4 bases and J dropped 3 bases, with 19 bases sitting between them. Germline loops: CDR1 LGHNA, CDR2 YSLEER.

The chain is built from TRBV4-2 and TRBJ2-7; 10 bases are shared with TRBD1. The J segment lost 5 bases and the V segment lost 4 bases, leaving 5 bases of the junction unmatched. Germline loops: CDR1 LGHNA, CDR2 YNFKEQ. CDR3 length: 14 amino acids. The CDR3 bases are TGTGCCAGCAGCCCGGGACAGGGGATGAACGAGCAGTACTTC. Residues: CASSPGQGMNEQYF.

This clonotype was picked up a small number of times. This sequence joins TRBV6-2 or TRBV6-3 and TRBJ2-7; 8 bases align to TRBD2. CDR1 is MNHEY, CDR2 SVGEGT, per germline. J gave up 3 bases and V 8 bases, and 6 bases lay outside the gene matches. The CDR3 has 13 residues. In nucleotides, the CDR3 is TGTGCCAGCCGGGGGGGAGTTAGCTACGAGCAGTACTTC. Protein: CASRGGVSYEQYF.

This clonotype was counted many times. The chain joins TRBV27 to TRBJ2-1; 12 bases match TRBD2. The germline V gene encodes CDR1 MNHEY and CDR2 SMNVEV (reference sequence). V trimming: 5 bases; J trimming: 5 bases; junction bases outside the gene matches: 1. CDR3 length: 14 amino acids. CDR3 residues: CASSGLAGNNEQFF. The DNA for the CDR3 is TGTGCCAGCAGTGGACTAGCGGGAAACAATGAGCAGTTCTTC.

The chain recombines TRBV2 with TRBJ2-1; D gene unclear. The V gene's germline CDR1 is SNHLY and CDR2 FYNNEI. Trimming shortened V by 7 bases and J by 8 bases, and 15 bases separated the two germline ends. This CDR3 is 13 amino acids long. The CDR3 here is CASKKDLAHEQFF. As DNA, the CDR3 is TGTGCCAGCAAAAAAGACCTGGCCCATGAGCAGTTCTTC.

This clonotype was seen many times. This chain connects TRBV10-3 to TRBJ1-5, with D hard to call. Germline V gene lookup returns CDR1 ENHRY and CDR2 SYGVKD. The V gene lost 3 bases and the J gene lost 3 bases, with 12 bases spanning the gap. The CDR3 consists of 15 residues. This CDR3 is CAISDSGKNNQPQHF. For the CDR3, the DNA is TGTGCCATCAGTGATTCTGGCAAAAACAATCAGCCCCAGCATTTT.

This rearrangement joins TRBV3-1 to TRBJ2-7; a weak D match, TRBD1 (5 bases). The CDR3 extends over 15 amino acids. Germline V gene data show CDR1 as LGHDT and CDR2 as YNNKEL (reference sequence). Between the trimmed V and J ends, which lost 0 bases and 7 bases, there was a span of 16 bases. DNA of the CDR3: TGTGCCAGCAGCCAAGATTGGGCAGGGCCGGAAGAGCAGTACTTC. Protein: CASSQDWAGPEEQYF.

This clonotype was seen a few times. This chain connects TRBV6-2 or TRBV6-3 to TRBJ2-3; 11 positions agree with TRBD2. Looked up from germline, CDR1 is MNHEY and CDR2 is SVGEGT. V lost 0 bases, J lost 0 bases, and 8 bases stayed unmatched. The CDR3 sequence is 19 residues long. The chain's CDR3 is CASSYSGTSGTTSTDTQYF. CDR3 bases: TGTGCCAGCAGTTACTCGGGGACTAGCGGAACTACTAGCACAGATACGCAGTATTTT.

Turning to this clonotype: With a much larger clone just one base away, this may be a read error. The rearrangement links TRBV4-2 to TRBJ1-1; D not certain. V was pared by 0 bases and J by 7 bases, with 9 bases between. The CDR3 runs 13 residues. The V gene's germline CDR1 is LGHNA and CDR2 YNFKEQ. For the CDR3, the DNA is TGTGCCAGCAGCCAAGAACTAAGGATTGAAGCTTTCTTT. Translation gives CASSQELRIEAFF.

Turning to this clonotype: With a much larger clone just one base away, this may be a read error. J is TRBJ2-1 and V is TRBV13; D may be TRBD1 (5 bases). Germline lookup yields CDR1 PRHDT and CDR2 FYEKMQ (reference sequence). The CDR3 runs 15 residues. The DNA of the CDR3 is TGTACCAGCAGCTCTAGGACAAAGTTGTACAATGAGCAGTTCTTC. This translates into CTSSSRTKLYNEQFF.

This clonotype was seen ten or more times. The chain is built from TRBV29-1 and TRBJ1-3, with TRBD1 matching 11 bases. The V and J ends lost 1 base and 2 bases, in that order; junction bases with no gene match: 7. Germline V CDR1 and CDR2: SQVTM, ANQGSEA. The CDR3 is made up of 17 amino acids. CDR3 sequence reads: CSVEGARDRGAGNTIYF. The CDR3 nucleotides read TGCAGCGTTGAAGGAGCCCGGGACAGGGGGGCTGGAAACACCATATATTTT.

This clonotype has a count of ten or more. The V call is TRBV19, the J call TRBJ2-1; D could derive from TRBD1 or TRBD2 (5 bases each). Germline-derived CDR1 and CDR2 are LNHDA and SQIVND (reference sequence). V gave up 5 bases and J gave up 1 base, with 12 bases separating them. The CDR3 is 15 amino acids. The CDR3 loop is CASSPRDGSYNEQFF. CDR3 nucleotide sequence: TGTGCCAGTAGTCCCCGGGACGGGTCCTACAATGAGCAGTTCTTC. Filled out from reference TRBV19 and TRBJ2-1, the complete variable domain reads DGGITQSPKYLFRKEGQNVTLSCEQNLNHDAMYWYRQDPGQGLRLIYYSQIVNDFQKGDIAEGYSVSREKKESFPLTVTSAQKNPTAFYLCASSPRDGSYNEQFFGPGTRLTVL.